This TCR beta chain originates from a study of T cell responses to AZD1222 COVID-19 vaccine. Study summary: Samples with a second dose at about 4 or about 12 weeks were pooled together. The study, taken as a whole, reports: There were mostly white British donors and more females than males, and clonal diversity was possibly underestimated. Spike-spanning, vaccine-associated CD4 TCRs were dominant at 160-218 and 743-854.

On this clone itself: What it binds is unknown.

Germline CDR1 is MNHEY and CDR2 is SVGAGI. This CDR3 has 14 residues. V dropped 7 bases and J dropped 4; count of bases not matched to a gene: 7. Profiled with immunoSEQ multiplex PCR; TCRdb holds only in-frame clones, not every one. The sample consists of about 100,000 clones, 88% of them appearing once. The sequence was obtained from an adult in good health. The specimen comprised peripheral blood, sampled on day 0 of AZD1222 vaccination. V gene TRBV6-5 combines with J gene TRBJ1-2; the match to TRBD1 covers 9 bases. CDR3 in DNA: TGTGCCAGCACCGAGGACAGGGGCGGCTATGGCTACACCTTC. Translation gives CASTEDRGGYGYTF.